These 16 T cell receptor beta chains originate from one sample sequenced in a study of cytomegalovirus exposure and HLA in healthy donors. PCR was performed using 60 Vbeta and 13 Jbeta primers. Here immunoSEQ multiplex PCR was the method, and the copy in TCRdb shows in-frame clones only, minus some. Here the sample spans 150,000 to 200,000 clones, roughly 81% being singletons. Input material: PBMCs. Receptors originate from a girl aged 10 to 17 in good health and CMV-seropositive.

The chain carries TRBV19 and TRBJ1-6; TRBD1 agrees at 7 bases. Per germline, CDR1 LNHDA and CDR2 SQIVND (reference sequence). There are 15 residues in the CDR3. V was clipped by 6 bases and J by 4 bases; unmatched bases: 6. The CDR3, as DNA: TGTGCCAGTAGATCCGGGACAGTTTATAATTCACCCCTCCACTTT. Translating gives CASRSGTVYNSPLHF.

As concerns this clone: At one end the junction does not follow the germline gene, possibly because of a read error. This chain connects TRBV5-1 to TRBJ2-7, with D unclear. The length of the CDR3 is 13 residues. Germline lookup yields CDR1 SGHRS and CDR2 YFSETQ. In DNA form, the CDR3 reads TGCGCCAGCAGCCCTCAGGCCAGCTACGAGCAGCACTTC. Its translation: CASSPQASYEQHF. Full variable domain (remainder filled in from reference TRBV5-1 and TRBJ2-7): KAGVTQTPRYLIKTRGQQVTLSCSPISGHRSVSWYQQTPGQGLQFLFEYFSETQRNKGNFPGRFSGRQFSNSRSEMNVSTLELGDSALYLCASSPQASYEQHFGPGTRLTVT.

The chain uses TRBV7-2 and TRBJ1-6, with no clear D. Deletions cut 1 base from V and 4 bases from J, with 14 bases between. Germline-derived CDR1 and CDR2 are SGHTA and FQGNSA. The CDR3 is 17 amino acids. The CDR3 reads CASSLDSPLFYNSPLHF. The CDR3 nucleotides are TGTGCCAGCAGCTTAGACAGTCCGCTCTTTTATAATTCACCCCTCCACTTT. The full variable domain, with the rest looked up from reference TRBV7-2 and TRBJ1-6, is GAGVSQSPSNKVTEKGKDVELRCDPISGHTALYWYRQSLGQGLEFLIYFQGNSAPDKSGLPSDRFSAERTGGSVSTLTIQRTQQEDSAVYLCASSLDSPLFYNSPLHFGNGTRLTVT.

The chain employs TRBV5-1 and TRBJ1-2; 7 nucleotides agree with TRBD1. CDR1 is SGHRS and CDR2 is YFSETQ in the germline V gene. V lost 6 bases, J lost 3 bases, and 11 bases stayed unmatched. The CDR3 spans 15 residues. The CDR3 protein is CASTSGTGEDYGYTF. Written as DNA, the CDR3 is TGCGCCAGCACCTCGGGAACAGGGGAGGACTATGGCTACACCTTC.

V and J are TRBV19 and TRBJ2-3; 7 bases map to TRBD2. Trimming took 7 bases from V and 3 from J; bases not matched to a gene: 7. CDR1 and CDR2 (germline): LNHDA, SQIVND (reference sequence). The CDR3 contains 14 residues. CDR3: CASTPGLLTDTQYF. CDR3 DNA sequence: TGTGCCAGTACCCCGGGACTACTGACAGATACGCAGTATTTT.

CDR3 residues: CASSLNKNPRSSYNSPLHF. The CDR3 DNA sequence: TGTGCCAGCAGCTTAAACAAGAACCCCCGGAGCTCCTATAATTCACCCCTCCACTTT. The V call is TRBV11-2, the J call TRBJ1-6; D call uncertain. The CDR3 is 19 amino acids. Trimming left V 2 bases short and J 0 bases short, with 17 bases between. CDR1 SGHAT and CDR2 FQNNGV come from the germline V gene.

This clone was counted a single time. The same CDR3 also results from other DNA sequences found in this sample. The chain employs TRBV9 and TRBJ1-2; 8 nucleotides match TRBD1. Unmatched junction bases numbered 2, after V lost 2 bases and J lost 8 bases. Per germline, CDR1 SGDLS and CDR2 YYNGEE. The CDR3 has 12 amino acids. The CDR3 sequence is CASSVTGGGYTF. The DNA of the CDR3 is TGTGCCAGCAGCGTCACAGGGGGAGGCTACACCTTC. The entire variable domain, with the rest obtained from reference TRBV9 and TRBJ1-2, is as follows: DSGVTQTPKHLITATGQRVTLRCSPRSGDLSVYWYQQSLDQGLQFLIQYYNGEERAKGNILERFSAQQFPDLHSELNLSSLELGDSALYFCASSVTGGGYTFGSGTRLTVV.

This clone was detected only once. The chain combines TRBV18 with TRBJ2-7, with TRBD1 as a possible D gene (6 bases). Trimming took 1 base from V and 0 from J, leaving 13 bases between them. Germline values: CDR1 KGHSH, CDR2 LQKENI. CDR3 size: 16 residues. The CDR3 DNA reads as TGTGCCAGCTCACCACTTGGGCAGGGGAGCTCCTACGAGCAGTACTTC. Translating it yields CASSPLGQGSSYEQYF.

The rearrangement joins TRBV11-2 to TRBJ2-1; 8 bases align to TRBD2. The CDR3 totals 16 residues. V trimming: 2 bases; J trimming: 7 bases; junction bases outside the gene matches: 10. Germline V CDR1 and CDR2: SGHAT, FQNNGV. The CDR3 here is CASSLTPGGFWNEQFF. The CDR3 DNA is TGTGCCAGCAGCTTAACCCCGGGGGGGTTCTGGAATGAGCAGTTCTTC.

This chain links TRBV4-1 with TRBJ1-5; 11 positions match TRBD1. This CDR3 contains 16 residues. With V trimmed by 1 base and J by 6 bases, 5 bases remained unmatched. Germline V gives CDR1 MGHRA, CDR2 YSYEKL. The CDR3 sequence is CASSQGDRGYGQPQHF. The DNA for the CDR3 is TGCGCCAGCAGCCAAGGGGACAGGGGGTACGGTCAGCCCCAGCATTTT.

The chain carries TRBV7-9 and TRBJ1-2; tentatively, D is TRBD1 (5 bases). Germline V gene lookup returns CDR1 SEHNR and CDR2 FQNEAQ (reference sequence). This CDR3 has 16 amino acids. Trimming left V 3 bases short and J 2 bases short, with 16 bases between. CDR3: CASSFPRDSSNYGYTF. CDR3 DNA sequence: TGTGCCAGCAGCTTCCCCCGGGACTCTTCCAACTATGGCTACACCTTC.

The V gene is TRBV30, the J gene TRBJ1-5, with 8 bases matching TRBD1. CDR1 and CDR2 (germline): GTSNPN, SVGIG (reference sequence). The V segment lost 0 bases and the J segment 2 bases; nucleotides outside the gene matches: 0. This CDR3 comprises 14 residues. CDR3 nucleotides: TGTGCCTGGAGTGTGGGACAGGGCAATCAGCCCCAGCATTTT. Translating it yields CAWSVGQGNQPQHF.

The chain joins TRBV2 to TRBJ2-7, with a weak D call TRBD1 (6 bases). This CDR3 region has 11 residues. V lost 4 bases to trimming and J lost 5 bases, with 6 bases between them. The germline gives CDR1 SNHLY, CDR2 FYNNEI. The CDR3 nucleotides are TGTGCCAGCAGTGGACAGGACGAGCAGTACTTC. It specifies CASSGQDEQYF.

The V and J genes are TRBV4-2 and TRBJ1-5; TRBD1 matches at 9 bases. V lost 1 base and J lost 3; bases outside the gene matches: 10. The CDR3 runs to 18 residues. The germline gives CDR1 LGHNA, CDR2 YNFKEQ. The CDR3 region is CASSQAAGQGNINQPQHF. In DNA, the CDR3 is TGTGCCAGCAGCCAAGCCGCCGGACAGGGGAACATCAATCAGCCCCAGCATTTT.

The table lists this clone with a few counts. V and J are TRBV5-1 and TRBJ1-2; 11 nucleotides match TRBD1. V lost 7 bases to trimming and J lost 0 bases; unmatched junction nucleotides: 5. The CDR3 sequence is 15 residues long. Germline CDR1 and CDR2: SGHRS and YFSETQ. Here the CDR3 reads CASGPGQGANYGYTF. Written as DNA, the CDR3 is TGCGCCAGCGGACCGGGACAGGGGGCTAACTATGGCTACACCTTC.

The chain links TRBV27 to TRBJ1-5; a weak D match, TRBD1 (6 bases). The germline CDR1 and CDR2 sequences are MNHEY and SMNVEV (reference sequence). This CDR3 is built from 12 residues. The V and J ends lost 4 bases and 6 bases respectively, with 7 bases between them. CDR3 loop: CASSSGVQPQHF. The CDR3 coding sequence is TGTGCCAGCAGTTCAGGGGTTCAGCCCCAGCATTTT.